In this sample, the clone carrying this T cell receptor (beta chain) turned up once. The antigen remains undetermined. The data were obtained in a study of shared clonotypes between healthy human individuals. Looking at the study overall: Each donor's CD4 naive and CD4 memory cells filled three plates apiece, CD8 naive two, and CD8 memory one.

The protocol was immunoSEQ multiplex PCR, while the TCRdb copy is restricted to in-frame clones and leaves out a portion. This table holds some 2.1 million clones, 85% to 95% found once. Study conclusions and caveats: Even with large depth, rarefaction showed that sorted-subset sequencing was incomplete.

All donors were Caucasian adults living in Nashville, Tennessee. Trimming removed 4 bases from V and 4 bases from J, with 13 bases in between. The CDR3 has 14 amino acids. Germline V gives CDR1 MGHRA, CDR2 YSYEKL. This clonotype was sampled from a man younger than 35 in good health. Sample: naive CD4+ T cells sorted from blood. Subset here: CD45RA+ positively selected. This sequence joins TRBV4-1 and TRBJ1-1; the D gene is possibly TRBD1 (6 bases). CDR3 region: CASSLFRGTTEAFF. In nucleotides, the CDR3 is TGCGCCAGCAGCCTTTTTAGGGGGACCACTGAAGCTTTCTTT.